One and the same sample provided the 10 T cell receptor beta chains below, sequenced in a study of shared T cell receptors in the human thymus. Sequenced by immunoSEQ multiplex PCR; TCRdb stores in-frame clones only, minus some. The sample holds around 730,000 clones, 75% to 90% seen once. These data were also reused for a study on human thymus T cells.

The sample consisted of thymocytes. These receptors originate from a girl under three years old with a congenital heart defect.

This clone has a single count. The V gene is TRBV7-2, the J gene TRBJ1-5, with 8 bases fitting TRBD1. The CDR3 length is 16 residues. V was pared by 0 bases and J by 5 bases, with 6 bases of the junction left unmatched. The V gene's germline CDR1 is SGHTA and CDR2 FQGNSA. This CDR3 is CASSLAGDRGHQPQHF. CDR3 DNA sequence: TGTGCCAGCAGCTTAGCCGGTGACAGGGGCCATCAGCCCCAGCATTTT.

The chain combines TRBV28 with TRBJ1-2, with a possible D match to TRBD1 (5 bases). The germline CDR1 and CDR2 sequences are MDHEN and SYDVKM. The CDR3 is made up of 14 amino acids. Trimming removed 6 bases from V and 1 base from J, with 12 bases in between. CDR3 sequence (DNA): TGTGCCAGCAGGTGGGGCGGTCTTAACTATGGCTACACCTTC. Its translation: CASRWGGLNYGYTF.

The J gene is TRBJ1-6, the V gene TRBV14; 10 bases fit TRBD1. The CDR3 has 20 amino acids. With V trimmed by 4 bases and J by 7 bases, 19 bases remained unmatched. Germline V lookup: CDR1 SGHDN, CDR2 FVKESK. The CDR3 here is CASSREKRQGAESKNSPLHF. CDR3 nucleotides: TGTGCCAGCAGCCGTGAAAAGAGACAGGGGGCCGAATCAAAGAATTCACCCCTCCACTTT.

The chain couples TRBV2 to TRBJ1-5, with 9 bases matching TRBD1. CDR3 length: 15 residues. The V gene's germline CDR1 is SNHLY and CDR2 FYNNEI. The ends lost 6 bases at V and 7 bases at J; junction bases unmatched: 10. The CDR3 nucleotides read TGTGCCAGCAGGGACAGGGGCTTCGTAGAGCAGCCCCAGCATTTT. Translated: CASRDRGFVEQPQHF.

The chain is built from TRBV28 and TRBJ1-1; no clear D gene. Trimming took 2 bases from V and 4 from J, leaving 5 bases between them. This CDR3 comprises 12 residues. Germline lookup yields CDR1 MDHEN and CDR2 SYDVKM. CDR3 region: CASSLTATEAFF. DNA for the CDR3: TGTGCCAGCAGTTTAACAGCCACTGAAGCTTTCTTT.

The chain couples TRBV9 to TRBJ1-1; TRBD1 matches at 7 bases. The CDR3 has 15 residues. Per germline, CDR1 SGDLS and CDR2 YYNGEE. The V gene end was trimmed by 0 bases and the J gene end by 3 bases; junction bases not matched to a gene: 5. CDR3 sequence reads: CASSVAGGGDTEAFF. The CDR3 DNA is TGTGCCAGCAGCGTAGCAGGGGGAGGTGACACTGAAGCTTTCTTT.

This chain uses TRBV27 with TRBJ1-4; 10 bases map to TRBD1. Unmatched junction bases numbered 7, after V lost 2 bases and J lost 7 bases. The CDR3 sequence is 16 residues long. The V gene's germline CDR1 is MNHEY and CDR2 SMNVEV (reference sequence). Here the CDR3 reads CASSLLTGGFIEKLFF. The CDR3 DNA is TGTGCCAGCAGTTTACTGACAGGGGGCTTTATTGAAAAACTGTTTTTT.

This rearrangement joins TRBV5-1 to TRBJ2-6; 7 positions match TRBD2. Looked up from germline, CDR1 is SGHRS and CDR2 is YFSETQ. V shed 4 bases, J shed 0 bases, and the junction held 7 bases outside the gene matches. The CDR3 spans 17 residues. The CDR3 nucleotides read TGCGCCAGCAGCGGGGGGGGACGCTACTCTGGGGCCAACGTCCTGACTTTC. It codes for CASSGGGRYSGANVLTF.

CDR3 nucleotide sequence: TGTGCCAGCAGCATCACAGGCATGATCTCCTACAATGAGCAGTTCTTC. This translates into CASSITGMISYNEQFF. V and J are TRBV11-2 and TRBJ2-1; possibly TRBD1 for D (5 bases). This CDR3 comprises 16 residues. Between the trimmed V and J ends, which lost 5 bases and 0 bases, there was a span of 14 bases. Germline CDR1 and CDR2: SGHAT and FQNNGV.

The chain links TRBV4-2 to TRBJ1-6; tentative D call: TRBD1 (5 bases). CDR1 and CDR2 from the germline V gene are LGHNA and YNFKEQ. The CDR3 sequence is 24 residues long. V was shortened by 3 bases and J by 0 bases, with 33 bases between the two germline ends. The CDR3: CASSHQHGFAGDDPQSSYNSPLHF. CDR3 bases: TGTGCCAGCAGCCACCAGCACGGGTTTGCGGGGGACGATCCTCAGAGCTCCTATAATTCACCCCTCCACTTT.